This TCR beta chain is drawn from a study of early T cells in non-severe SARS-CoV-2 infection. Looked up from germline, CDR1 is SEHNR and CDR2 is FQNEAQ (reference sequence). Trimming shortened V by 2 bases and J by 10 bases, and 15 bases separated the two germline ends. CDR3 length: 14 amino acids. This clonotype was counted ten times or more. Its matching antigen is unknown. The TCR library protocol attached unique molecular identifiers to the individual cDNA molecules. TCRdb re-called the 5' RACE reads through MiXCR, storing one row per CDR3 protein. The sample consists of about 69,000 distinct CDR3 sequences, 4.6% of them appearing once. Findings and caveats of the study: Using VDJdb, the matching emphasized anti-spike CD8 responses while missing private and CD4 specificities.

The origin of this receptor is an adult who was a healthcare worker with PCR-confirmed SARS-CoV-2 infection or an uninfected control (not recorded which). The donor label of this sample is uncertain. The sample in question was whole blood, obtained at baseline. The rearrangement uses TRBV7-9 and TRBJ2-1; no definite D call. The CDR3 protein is CASSLSHIGKEQFF. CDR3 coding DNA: TGTGCCAGCAGCTTAAGTCATATAGGGAAGGAGCAGTTCTTC.